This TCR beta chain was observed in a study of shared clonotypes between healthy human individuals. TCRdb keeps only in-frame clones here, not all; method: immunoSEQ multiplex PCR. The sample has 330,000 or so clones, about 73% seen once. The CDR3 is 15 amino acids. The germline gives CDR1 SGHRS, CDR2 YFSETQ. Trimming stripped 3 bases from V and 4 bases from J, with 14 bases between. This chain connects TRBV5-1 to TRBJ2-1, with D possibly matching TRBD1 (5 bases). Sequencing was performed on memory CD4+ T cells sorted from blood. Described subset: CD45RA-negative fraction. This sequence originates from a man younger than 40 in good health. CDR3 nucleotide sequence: TGCGCCAGCAGCTCGCAGGGTGGGGTTTACAATGAGCAGTTCTTC. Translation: CASSSQGGVYNEQFF.